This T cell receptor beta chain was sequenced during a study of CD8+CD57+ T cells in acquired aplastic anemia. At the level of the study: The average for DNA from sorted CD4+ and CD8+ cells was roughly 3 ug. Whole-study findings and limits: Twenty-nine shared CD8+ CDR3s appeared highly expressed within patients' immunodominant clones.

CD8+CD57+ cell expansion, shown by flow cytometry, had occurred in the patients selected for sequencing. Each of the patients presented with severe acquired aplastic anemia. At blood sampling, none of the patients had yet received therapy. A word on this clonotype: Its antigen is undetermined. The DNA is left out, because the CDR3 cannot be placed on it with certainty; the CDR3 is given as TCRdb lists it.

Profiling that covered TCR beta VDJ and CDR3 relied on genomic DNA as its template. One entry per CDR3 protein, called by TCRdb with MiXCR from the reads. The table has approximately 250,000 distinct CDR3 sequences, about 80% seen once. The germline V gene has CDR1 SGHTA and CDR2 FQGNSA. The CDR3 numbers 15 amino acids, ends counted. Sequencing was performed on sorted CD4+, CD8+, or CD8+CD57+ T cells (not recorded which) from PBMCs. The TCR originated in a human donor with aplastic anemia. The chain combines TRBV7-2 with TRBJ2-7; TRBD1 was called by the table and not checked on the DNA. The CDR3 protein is CASSWGQGTNYGYYF.